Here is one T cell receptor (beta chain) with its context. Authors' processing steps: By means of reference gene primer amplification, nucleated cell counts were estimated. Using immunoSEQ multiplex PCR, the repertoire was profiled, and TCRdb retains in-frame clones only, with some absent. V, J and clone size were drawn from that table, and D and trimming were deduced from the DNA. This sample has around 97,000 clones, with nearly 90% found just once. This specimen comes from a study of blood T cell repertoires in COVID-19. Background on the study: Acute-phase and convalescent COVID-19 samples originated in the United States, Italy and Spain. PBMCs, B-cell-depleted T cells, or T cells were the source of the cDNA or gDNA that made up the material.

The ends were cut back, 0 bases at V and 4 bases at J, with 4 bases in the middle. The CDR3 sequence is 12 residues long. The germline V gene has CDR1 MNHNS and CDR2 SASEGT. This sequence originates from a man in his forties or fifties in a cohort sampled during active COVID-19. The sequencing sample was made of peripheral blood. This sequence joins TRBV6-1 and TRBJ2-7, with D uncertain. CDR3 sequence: CASSEAFYEQYV. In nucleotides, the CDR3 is TGTGCCAGCAGTGAAGCCTTTTACGAGCAGTACGTC.